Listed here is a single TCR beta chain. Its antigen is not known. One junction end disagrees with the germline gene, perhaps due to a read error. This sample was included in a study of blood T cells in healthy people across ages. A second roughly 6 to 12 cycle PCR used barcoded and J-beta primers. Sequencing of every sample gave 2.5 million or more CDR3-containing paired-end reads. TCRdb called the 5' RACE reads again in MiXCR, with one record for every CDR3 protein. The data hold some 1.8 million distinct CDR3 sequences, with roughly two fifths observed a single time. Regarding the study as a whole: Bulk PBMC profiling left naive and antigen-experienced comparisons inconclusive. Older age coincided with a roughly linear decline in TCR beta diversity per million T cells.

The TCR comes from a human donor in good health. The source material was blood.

As DNA, the CDR3 is TGTGCCAGCGGCTTAGTCGGACACATAACAGATATGCAGTATTTT. This sequence encodes CASGLVGHITDMQYF. V gene TRBV7-6 combines with J gene TRBJ2-3, with D possibly matching TRBD1 (5 bases). Germline loops: CDR1 SGHVS, CDR2 FNYEAQ. There are 15 residues in the CDR3.